A selection of T cell receptor beta chains follows, all from one sample in a study of OX40 agonist ivuxolimab in advanced cancers. Data came from immunoSEQ multiplex PCR; TCRdb stores just in-frame clones and leaves some out. Found here are fewer than 70,000 clones, around 90% of them singletons; the top ten hold about 2.5%. The sample consisted of CD4+ or CD8+ T cells sorted from blood, taken in a trial of the OX40 agonist ivuxolimab. Receptors originate from an adult with an advanced solid tumor such as melanoma, head and neck, liver or kidney cancer. Both conserved end residues are part of each CDR3. A D gene is named only where the DNA matches it firmly. Size is stated for part of the rows, as once, few or many counts, or as a class when the clone is expanded.

j_call: TRBJ2-7
v_call: TRBV15
clone_size: -
cdr3_length: 14
d_call: TRBD2
cdr3_aa: CATSRGSGTYEQYF
cdr3_nt: TGTGCCACCAGCAGAGGTAGCGGGACCTACGAGCAGTACTTC

j_call: TRBJ1-4
v_call: TRBV10-2
clone_size: -
cdr3_length: 15
d_call: TRBD1
cdr3_aa: CASRGQGTTNEKLFF
cdr3_nt: TGCGCCAGCAGGGGACAGGGGACAACTAATGAAAAACTGTTTTTT

j_call: TRBJ1-6
v_call: TRBV7-2
clone_size: few
cdr3_length: 14
d_call: -
cdr3_aa: CASSLFTGHSPLHF
cdr3_nt: TGTGCCAGCAGCTTATTCACAGGTCATTCACCCCTCCACTTT

j_call: TRBJ1-6
v_call: TRBV2
clone_size: few
cdr3_length: 11
d_call: -
cdr3_aa: CASSPDSPLHF
cdr3_nt: TGTGCCAGCAGCCCCGATTCACCCCTCCACTTT

j_call: TRBJ2-1
v_call: TRBV10-3
clone_size: -
cdr3_length: 15
d_call: TRBD1
cdr3_aa: CAISDDRGLINEQFF
cdr3_nt: TGTGCCATCAGTGACGACAGGGGGCTGATAAATGAGCAGTTCTTC

j_call: TRBJ2-3
v_call: TRBV27
clone_size: -
cdr3_length: 14
d_call: -
cdr3_aa: CASSPWGLSDTQYF
cdr3_nt: TGTGCCAGCAGTCCATGGGGGCTATCAGATACGCAGTATTTT

j_call: TRBJ1-6
v_call: TRBV28
clone_size: -
cdr3_length: 15
d_call: -
cdr3_aa: CASSPTGSRGSPLHF
cdr3_nt: TGTGCCAGCAGTCCTACAGGTTCCAGAGGGTCACCCCTCCACTTT

j_call: TRBJ2-3
v_call: TRBV5-1
clone_size: -
cdr3_length: 14
d_call: -
cdr3_aa: CASSDLTSTDTQYF
cdr3_nt: TGCGCCAGCAGCGATCTTACCTCCACAGATACGCAGTATTTT

j_call: TRBJ2-3
v_call: TRBV4-2
clone_size: -
cdr3_length: 18
d_call: -
cdr3_aa: CASSQDPGREGGEDTQYF
cdr3_nt: TGTGCCAGCAGCCAAGATCCGGGACGGGAAGGCGGGGAGGATACGCAGTATTTT

j_call: TRBJ2-1
v_call: TRBV2
clone_size: -
cdr3_length: 15
d_call: TRBD2
cdr3_aa: CASRPTSGIYNEQFF
cdr3_nt: TGTGCCAGCAGGCCGACTAGCGGGATATATAATGAGCAGTTCTTC

j_call: TRBJ1-2
v_call: TRBV18
clone_size: few
cdr3_length: 16
d_call: -
cdr3_aa: CASSPASGRGRGGYTF
cdr3_nt: TGTGCCAGCTCACCAGCAAGCGGCCGGGGGCGAGGAGGCTACACCTTC

j_call: TRBJ1-6
v_call: TRBV19
clone_size: -
cdr3_length: 15
d_call: TRBD1
cdr3_aa: CASSIRTGTNSPLHF
cdr3_nt: TGTGCCAGTAGTATTAGGACAGGGACTAATTCACCCCTCCACTTT

j_call: TRBJ1-1
v_call: TRBV7-3
clone_size: -
cdr3_length: 15
d_call: -
cdr3_aa: CASSLIAGAVTEAFF
cdr3_nt: TGTGCCAGCAGCTTAATCGCCGGGGCGGTCACTGAAGCTTTCTTT

j_call: TRBJ1-4
v_call: TRBV5-6
clone_size: -
cdr3_length: 14
d_call: -
cdr3_aa: CASSFSGTGEKLFF
cdr3_nt: TGTGCCAGCAGCTTTTCTGGGACCGGGGAAAAACTGTTTTTT

j_call: TRBJ1-2
v_call: TRBV28
clone_size: -
cdr3_length: 15
d_call: TRBD1
cdr3_aa: CASSFDRGRTDGYTF
cdr3_nt: TGTGCCAGCAGTTTTGACAGGGGGCGAACGGATGGCTACACCTTC

j_call: TRBJ1-2
v_call: TRBV9
clone_size: -
cdr3_length: 15
d_call: TRBD1
cdr3_aa: CASSARDSNLNGYTF
cdr3_nt: TGTGCCAGCAGCGCCAGGGACAGTAACTTGAATGGCTACACCTTC

j_call: TRBJ1-4
v_call: TRBV9
clone_size: -
cdr3_length: 14
d_call: -
cdr3_aa: CASSGGGSREKLFF
cdr3_nt: TGTGCCAGCAGCGGAGGAGGGTCAAGGGAAAAACTGTTTTTT

j_call: TRBJ1-2
v_call: TRBV6-1
clone_size: once
cdr3_length: 12
d_call: -
cdr3_aa: CASRDSWRGYTF
cdr3_nt: TGTGCCAGCAGGGACAGTTGGCGTGGCTACACCTTC

j_call: TRBJ2-1
v_call: TRBV15
clone_size: -
cdr3_length: 18
d_call: TRBD2
cdr3_aa: CATTEISLTSGTYNEQFF
cdr3_nt: TGTGCCACCACCGAGATCTCACTAACTAGCGGCACCTACAATGAGCAGTTCTTC

j_call: TRBJ2-3
v_call: TRBV9
clone_size: -
cdr3_length: 17
d_call: TRBD2
cdr3_aa: CASSRSGGRTSTDTQYF
cdr3_nt: TGTGCCAGCAGCAGAAGCGGGGGGCGAACATCCACAGATACGCAGTATTTT

j_call: TRBJ1-2
v_call: TRBV6-1
clone_size: -
cdr3_length: 13
d_call: TRBD1
cdr3_aa: CASSETQGFGYTF
cdr3_nt: TGTGCCAGCAGTGAAACACAGGGGTTTGGCTACACCTTC

j_call: TRBJ2-1
v_call: TRBV7-2
clone_size: -
cdr3_length: 14
d_call: -
cdr3_aa: CASSFRTQGNEQFF
cdr3_nt: TGTGCCAGCAGCTTCAGAACCCAGGGAAATGAGCAGTTCTTC

j_call: TRBJ2-5
v_call: TRBV19
clone_size: -
cdr3_length: 17
d_call: TRBD1
cdr3_aa: CASSTIDREGFLETQYF
cdr3_nt: TGTGCCAGTAGTACAATCGACAGGGAAGGCTTTTTGGAGACCCAGTACTTC

j_call: TRBJ2-1
v_call: TRBV11-2
clone_size: -
cdr3_length: 15
d_call: -
cdr3_aa: CASSEQAPPYNEQFF
cdr3_nt: TGTGCCAGCAGCGAACAGGCGCCACCCTACAATGAGCAGTTCTTC

j_call: TRBJ2-3
v_call: TRBV7-3
clone_size: -
cdr3_length: 13
d_call: -
cdr3_aa: CASSFDPEDTQYF
cdr3_nt: TGTGCCAGCAGCTTCGACCCCGAAGATACGCAGTATTTT

j_call: TRBJ2-7
v_call: TRBV6-6
clone_size: -
cdr3_length: 14
d_call: TRBD1
cdr3_aa: CASSYDRVGYEQYF
cdr3_nt: TGTGCCAGCAGTTACGACAGGGTAGGCTACGAGCAGTACTTC

j_call: TRBJ2-1
v_call: TRBV5-6
clone_size: -
cdr3_length: 15
d_call: TRBD2
cdr3_aa: CASSGALAGGGEQFF
cdr3_nt: TGTGCCAGCAGCGGGGCCCTAGCGGGAGGGGGTGAGCAGTTCTTC

j_call: TRBJ2-5
v_call: TRBV5-1
clone_size: -
cdr3_length: 13
d_call: TRBD1
cdr3_aa: CASTRDRAETQYF
cdr3_nt: TGCGCCAGCACCCGGGACAGGGCTGAGACCCAGTACTTC

j_call: TRBJ2-5
v_call: TRBV28
clone_size: -
cdr3_length: 11
d_call: -
cdr3_aa: CASSFKETQYF
cdr3_nt: TGTGCCAGCAGTTTCAAAGAGACCCAGTACTTC

j_call: TRBJ2-7
v_call: TRBV5-4
clone_size: -
cdr3_length: 16
d_call: TRBD2
cdr3_aa: CASSPAGTRSNYEQYF
cdr3_nt: TGTGCCAGCAGCCCGGCCGGGACTAGGTCGAACTACGAGCAGTACTTC

j_call: TRBJ2-3
v_call: TRBV15
clone_size: once
cdr3_length: 14
d_call: -
cdr3_aa: CATSRDRGGDTQYF
cdr3_nt: TGTGCCACCAGCAGAGACAGGGGCGGAGATACGCAGTATTTT

j_call: TRBJ1-5
v_call: TRBV18
clone_size: -
cdr3_length: 14
d_call: -
cdr3_aa: CASSPGRKDQPQHF
cdr3_nt: TGTGCCAGCTCACCCGGACGGAAAGATCAGCCCCAGCATTTT

j_call: TRBJ2-7
v_call: TRBV14
clone_size: -
cdr3_length: 15
d_call: TRBD1
cdr3_aa: CASSHLTGPTYEQYF
cdr3_nt: TGTGCCAGCAGCCATTTGACAGGGCCCACCTACGAGCAGTACTTC

j_call: TRBJ1-2
v_call: TRBV2
clone_size: -
cdr3_length: 14
d_call: -
cdr3_aa: CASIPTPVDYGYTF
cdr3_nt: TGTGCCAGCATCCCGACCCCCGTGGACTATGGCTACACCTTC

j_call: TRBJ2-3
v_call: TRBV9
clone_size: -
cdr3_length: 14
d_call: TRBD1
cdr3_aa: CASSVQTGADTQYF
cdr3_nt: TGTGCCAGCAGCGTACAAACAGGGGCGGATACGCAGTATTTT

j_call: TRBJ2-5
v_call: TRBV28
clone_size: -
cdr3_length: 15
d_call: -
cdr3_aa: CASSSAGKSQETQYF
cdr3_nt: TGTGCCAGCAGTTCTGCAGGGAAGTCCCAAGAGACCCAGTACTTC

j_call: TRBJ2-5
v_call: TRBV10-2
clone_size: -
cdr3_length: 11
d_call: TRBD1
cdr3_aa: CASGQGETQYF
cdr3_nt: TGCGCCAGTGGACAGGGAGAGACCCAGTACTTC

j_call: TRBJ1-3
v_call: TRBV6-6
clone_size: -
cdr3_length: 16
d_call: -
cdr3_aa: CASGRGGPNSGNTIYF
cdr3_nt: TGTGCCAGCGGGCGGGGGGGGCCGAACTCTGGAAACACCATATATTTT

j_call: TRBJ2-7
v_call: TRBV27
clone_size: -
cdr3_length: 15
d_call: TRBD2
cdr3_aa: CASSFGLAESYEQYF
cdr3_nt: TGTGCCAGCAGTTTTGGACTAGCGGAGTCCTACGAGCAGTACTTC

j_call: TRBJ2-5
v_call: TRBV18
clone_size: -
cdr3_length: 13
d_call: -
cdr3_aa: CASSLGLQETQYF
cdr3_nt: TGTGCCAGCTCATTAGGACTACAAGAGACCCAGTACTTC

j_call: TRBJ1-1
v_call: TRBV28
clone_size: -
cdr3_length: 16
d_call: TRBD1
cdr3_aa: CASSLGGQGRDTEAFF
cdr3_nt: TGTGCCAGCAGTTTAGGCGGACAGGGGCGCGACACTGAAGCTTTCTTT

j_call: TRBJ2-7
v_call: TRBV11-2
clone_size: -
cdr3_length: 15
d_call: -
cdr3_aa: CASSLVGQSLYEQYF
cdr3_nt: TGTGCCAGCAGCTTAGTTGGACAGTCTCTCTACGAGCAGTACTTC